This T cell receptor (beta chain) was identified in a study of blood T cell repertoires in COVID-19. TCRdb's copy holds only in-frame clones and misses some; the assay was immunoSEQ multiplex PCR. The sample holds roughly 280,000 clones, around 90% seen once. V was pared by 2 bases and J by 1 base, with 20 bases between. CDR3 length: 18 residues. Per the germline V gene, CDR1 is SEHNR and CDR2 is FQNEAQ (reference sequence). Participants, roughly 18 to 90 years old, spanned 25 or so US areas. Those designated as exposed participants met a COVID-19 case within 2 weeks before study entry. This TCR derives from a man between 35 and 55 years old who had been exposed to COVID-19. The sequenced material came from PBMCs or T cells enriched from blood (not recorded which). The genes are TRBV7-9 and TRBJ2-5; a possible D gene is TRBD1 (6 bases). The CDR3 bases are TGTGCCAGCAGCTTAATGGGCGACGGGACACTCGCCCAAGAGACCCAGTACTTC. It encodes CASSLMGDGTLAQETQYF. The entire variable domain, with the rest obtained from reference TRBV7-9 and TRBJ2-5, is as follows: DTGVSQNPRHKITKRGQNVTFRCDPISEHNRLYWYRQTLGQGPEFLTYFQNEAQLEKSRLLSDRFSAERPKGSFSTLEIQRTEQGDSAMYLCASSLMGDGTLAQETQYFGPGTRLLVL.